The rows below give T cell receptor beta chains drawn from one sample of a study of shared clonotypes between healthy human individuals. Data came from immunoSEQ multiplex PCR; TCRdb stores just in-frame clones and leaves some out. Of some 1 million clones listed, more than 60% are singletons. Sequencing was carried out using memory CD4+ T cells sorted from blood. These TCRs come from a man aged 18 to 35 in good health. CDR3s include the opening cysteine and the closing phenylalanine or tryptophan. The order of the fields is clone size, V gene, D gene, J gene, CDR3 protein, CDR3 DNA. The D gene is left open where the match is weak. Some rows mark clone size as missing; the rest say once, few, many or name a class of expanded clone.

>NA|TRBV7-3|NA|TRBJ2-5
CASSLGEKETQYF
TGTGCCAGCAGCTTGGGGGAAAAAGAGACCCAGTACTTC
>NA|TRBV7-9|NA|TRBJ2-3
CASSQGRGSFRDTQYF
TGTGCCAGCAGCCAGGGACGAGGGTCTTTTAGAGATACGCAGTATTTT
>NA|TRBV6-1|NA|TRBJ1-5
CASRTNQPQHF
TGTGCCAGCAGGACAAATCAGCCCCAGCATTTT
>NA|TRBV19|NA|TRBJ1-6
CASSKPGSNSPLHF
TGTGCCAGTAGTAAACCAGGATCTAATTCACCCCTCCACTTT
>few|TRBV27|TRBD1|TRBJ1-5
CASSPGQYSNQPQHF
TGTGCCAGCAGTCCGGGACAGTATAGCAATCAGCCCCAGCATTTT
>NA|TRBV5-1|TRBD1|TRBJ1-2
CASSLNFGQGGDYGYTF
TGCGCCAGCAGCCTGAATTTTGGACAGGGAGGCGACTATGGCTACACCTTC
>NA|TRBV28|TRBD1|TRBJ2-7
CASSFLDRDYEQYF
TGTGCCAGCAGTTTCCTAGACAGGGACTACGAGCAGTACTTC
>NA|TRBV6-1|NA|TRBJ1-3
CASSEVDSTTGNTIYF
TGTGCCAGCAGTGAAGTTGACAGTACAACTGGAAACACCATATATTTT
>NA|TRBV5-8|NA|TRBJ2-3
CASRWSFTDTQYF
TGTGCCAGCAGGTGGTCATTCACAGATACGCAGTATTTT
>NA|TRBV7-2|NA|TRBJ2-5
CASSFHRAQKTQYF
TGTGCCAGCAGCTTCCACAGGGCCCAAAAGACCCAGTACTTC
>NA|TRBV2|NA|TRBJ1-6
CATHGPRSSYNSPLHF
TGTGCCACCCACGGACCGAGGAGCTCCTATAATTCACCCCTCCACTTT
>NA|TRBV9|NA|TRBJ1-4
CASSVGSNEKLFF
TGTGCCAGCAGCGTAGGGAGTAATGAAAAACTGTTTTTT
>once|TRBV5-5|NA|TRBJ1-1
CASSLVTVNTEAFF
TGTGCCAGCAGCTTGGTAACGGTGAACACTGAAGCTTTCTTT
>few|TRBV5-4|TRBD1|TRBJ2-1
CASSLPDRVNEQFF
TGTGCCAGCAGCTTGCCGGACAGGGTCAATGAGCAGTTCTTC
>once|TRBV10-2|TRBD1|TRBJ1-5
CASSDRDREGRAQHF
TGCGCCAGCAGCGACCGGGACAGGGAGGGGAGGGCCCAGCATTTT
>NA|TRBV7-2|NA|TRBJ2-2
CASRARSVGELFF
TGTGCCAGCAGAGCTAGGTCTGTCGGGGAGCTGTTTTTT
>few|TRBV28|NA|TRBJ1-2
CASSISGSRTF
TGTGCCAGCAGTATTTCGGGTTCCCGCACCTTC
>NA|TRBV4-1|TRBD1|TRBJ2-1
CASSQAKRTGVHEQFF
TGCGCCAGCAGCCAAGCTAAGAGGACAGGGGTCCATGAGCAGTTCTTC
>NA|TRBV27|NA|TRBJ2-7
CASSPAGQSYEQYF
TGTGCCAGCAGCCCGGCGGGACAGTCCTACGAGCAGTACTTC
>NA|TRBV9|TRBD1|TRBJ1-3
CASSWSDRGPGNTIYF
TGTGCCAGCAGCTGGTCGGACAGGGGACCTGGAAACACCATATATTTT
>NA|TRBV30|NA|TRBJ1-2
CAFQPGAVGGYTF
TGTGCCTTCCAACCAGGGGCCGTGGGTGGCTACACCTTC
>NA|TRBV5-6|NA|TRBJ1-4
CASTVHSPGGEKLFF
TGTGCCAGCACCGTTCACTCCCCGGGTGGAGAAAAACTGTTTTTT
>NA|TRBV6-1|TRBD1|TRBJ1-2
CASSPSRQGAYGYTF
TGTGCCAGCAGCCCTTCCCGACAGGGGGCGTATGGCTACACCTTC
>NA|TRBV30|NA|TRBJ2-2
CAGSRLFTGELFF
TGTGCCGGATCCCGCCTTTTCACCGGGGAGCTGTTTTTT
>NA|TRBV6-6|TRBD2|TRBJ2-7
CASSYLAGGFYEQYF
TGTGCCAGCAGTTACCTAGCGGGAGGTTTCTACGAGCAGTACTTC
>NA|TRBV27|TRBD2|TRBJ2-1
CASTTMVAGGMNEQFF
TGTGCCAGCACTACAATGGTTGCGGGAGGGATGAATGAGCAGTTCTTC
>NA|TRBV9|NA|TRBJ2-5
CASSVAGGARETQYF
TGTGCCAGCAGCGTAGCCGGGGGCGCGAGGGAGACCCAGTACTTC
>NA|TRBV5-1|NA|TRBJ2-5
CASTMGSPRGRETQYF
TGCGCCAGCACCATGGGTTCGCCCAGGGGCCGGGAGACCCAGTACTTC
>NA|TRBV29-1|TRBD1|TRBJ2-7
CSATGQITYEQYF
TGCAGCGCCACGGGACAGATAACCTACGAGCAGTACTTC
>NA|TRBV5-1|NA|TRBJ2-7
CASSPFPGYEQYF
TGCGCCAGCAGCCCCTTCCCCGGTTACGAGCAGTACTTC
>once|TRBV18|NA|TRBJ1-3
CASSPLGNSRGNTIYF
TGTGCCAGCTCACCACTAGGCAATTCCCGCGGAAACACCATATATTTT
>NA|TRBV5-1|NA|TRBJ1-6
CASSGDSSYNSPLHF
TGCGCCAGCAGCGGAGACAGCTCCTATAATTCACCCCTCCACTTT
>NA|TRBV15|NA|TRBJ2-2
CATSRDLGNGELFF
TGTGCCACCAGCAGAGATTTGGGGAACGGGGAGCTGTTTTTT
>NA|TRBV30|NA|TRBJ1-6
CAWSVPGAGSRSPLHF
TGTGCCTGGAGTGTACCCGGGGCAGGGAGTCGTTCACCCCTCCACTTT
>few|TRBV25-1|TRBD1|TRBJ1-4
CASQLDRDVGKLFF
TGTGCCAGCCAACTGGACAGGGATGTTGGAAAACTGTTTTTT
>NA|TRBV5-4|TRBD1|TRBJ1-1
CASSTTGVNTEAFF
TGTGCCAGCAGCACGACAGGGGTGAACACTGAAGCTTTCTTT
>NA|TRBV5-4|TRBD2|TRBJ2-3
CASSLGLAGSDTQYF
TGTGCCAGCAGCTTGGGACTAGCGGGGTCAGATACGCAGTATTTT
>NA|TRBV5-1|NA|TRBJ2-3
CASSVTGKSTDTQYF
TGCGCCAGCAGCGTTACAGGGAAATCCACAGATACGCAGTATTTT
>NA|TRBV6-6|NA|TRBJ1-1
CASRSLTGNTEAFF
TGTGCCAGTAGATCCTTAACAGGGAACACTGAAGCTTTCTTT
>NA|TRBV18|NA|TRBJ1-1
CASSLGTGGSNTEAFF
TGTGCCAGCTCACTGGGGACGGGAGGAAGTAACACTGAAGCTTTCTTT
>NA|TRBV28|NA|TRBJ1-3
CASSFPSGNTIYF
TGTGCCAGCAGTTTTCCTTCGGGAAACACCATATATTTT
>NA|TRBV21-1|NA|TRBJ2-7
CASSTSRRFRYEQYF
TGTGCCAGTAGTACCTCGCGGAGGTTCCGATACGAGCAGTACTTC
>NA|TRBV7-9|NA|TRBJ1-3
CASSLNLAESTIYF
TGTGCCAGCAGCTTAAATTTGGCCGAGAGCACCATATATTTT
>NA|TRBV2|NA|TRBJ2-1
CASSDQETSYNEQFF
TGTGCCAGCAGTGATCAGGAAACCTCCTACAATGAGCAGTTCTTC
>NA|TRBV5-1|NA|TRBJ1-3
CASSPAGVNTIYF
TGCGCCAGCAGTCCGGCAGGGGTGAACACCATATATTTT
>NA|TRBV27|TRBD1|TRBJ2-2
CASSSITGAGELFF
TGTGCCAGCAGTTCGATAACAGGGGCCGGGGAGCTGTTTTTT
>few|TRBV28|TRBD2|TRBJ2-4
CASSFLAGGGLAKNIQYF
TGTGCCAGCAGTTTTCTAGCGGGGGGCGGACTAGCCAAAAACATTCAGTACTTC
>once|TRBV7-2|NA|TRBJ2-7
CASSLRRAPSYEQYF
TGTGCCAGCAGCCTTAGGAGGGCCCCCTCCTACGAGCAGTACTTC
>NA|TRBV5-1|TRBD1|TRBJ1-1
CASSLGAGGAEAFF
TGCGCCAGCAGCTTGGGTGCAGGGGGAGCTGAAGCTTTCTTT